This T cell receptor (beta chain) was sequenced during a study of long-term antiretroviral therapy in people with HIV. Version v3.0 of the immunoSEQ assay was performed at survey level. The method was immunoSEQ multiplex PCR; TCRdb's version includes in-frame clones alone and lacks a portion of them. The repertoire has about 48,000 clones, roughly 80% of them found once; the top ten carry around 3.1%. The CDR3 has 16 amino acids. The V end lost 3 bases, the J end lost 0 bases, and 12 bases lay between the germline ends. Germline loops: CDR1 SGHAT, CDR2 FQNNGV. This TCR derives from a young woman with HIV. The chain recombines TRBV11-2 with TRBJ1-3; D not certain. This specimen consisted of unsorted PBMCs, obtained 0.8 years after starting antiretroviral therapy. CDR3 coding DNA: TGTGCCAGCAGCTTCTCCGACTCGGGCTCTGGAAACACCATATATTTT. Translation: CASSFSDSGSGNTIYF.